One T cell receptor beta chain is described in this entry. The sample is drawn from a study of blood T cell repertoires in COVID-19. About the research overall: The United States, Italy and Spain provided the acute and convalescent COVID-19 samples.

In the source study's methods: Using reference gene primer amplification, nucleated cell counts were estimated. Here immunoSEQ multiplex PCR was the method, and the copy in TCRdb shows in-frame clones only, minus some. The V and J calls and the clone size are those of that table, but D and trimming were determined from the DNA. The sample holds some 150,000 clones, around 88% seen once. Individuals drawn from 20 to 30 US areas were about 18 to 95 years old. Cohort assignment relied on participant-reported clinical history. The CDR3 spans 17 residues. Unmatched junction bases numbered 16, after V lost 4 bases and J lost 10 bases. Germline-derived CDR1 and CDR2 are MNHEY and SMNVEV (reference sequence).

This chain links TRBV27 with TRBJ1-6; 7 positions match TRBD1. Sequenced: PBMCs or T cells enriched from blood (not recorded which). The clonotype comes from a woman aged 45-65 years in a cohort exposed to, infected with or recovered from COVID-19 (not recorded which). CDR3 sequence: CASSSPTKTGWGSPLHF. In nucleotides, the CDR3 is TGTGCCAGCAGTTCCCCAACTAAGACAGGGTGGGGATCACCCCTCCACTTT.